This TCR beta chain is drawn from a study of blood T cell repertoires in COVID-19. Overall study context: Sites in the United States, Italy and Spain provided acute and convalescent COVID-19 samples.

Unmatched junction bases numbered 3, after V lost 3 bases and J lost 5 bases. CDR1 is SNHLY and CDR2 is FYNNEI in the germline V gene. CDR3 size: 14 residues. The table came from immunoSEQ multiplex PCR; TCRdb's copy has only in-frame clones and leaves some out. In the table there are about 82,000 clones, around four fifths of which are singletons. The TCR comes from an older man with active or convalescent COVID-19. The chain joins TRBV2 to TRBJ1-4, with 7 bases identical to TRBD1. The specimen was peripheral blood. The CDR3 DNA is TGTGCCAGCAGTGAGTTGGGACAGAATGAAAAACTGTTTTTT. It specifies CASSELGQNEKLFF.